A single sample is the source of the 20 T cell receptor beta chains below, sequenced in a study of cytomegalovirus exposure and HLA in healthy donors. Amplification used 60 Vbeta primers and 13 Jbeta primers. Sequenced by immunoSEQ multiplex PCR; TCRdb stores in-frame clones only, minus some. The sample consists of roughly 120,000 clones, approximately 81% of them appearing once. Sample: PBMCs. These receptors originate from a young man in good health and CMV-seropositive.

The V call is TRBV19, the J call TRBJ1-2; D ambiguous. Germline loops: CDR1 LNHDA, CDR2 SQIVND (reference sequence). CDR3 length: 15 amino acids. Trimming removed 1 base at V and 1 base at J, with 10 bases between. The CDR3 spells CASSIAAVSNYGYTF. The CDR3 DNA reads as TGTGCCAGTAGTATAGCGGCGGTTAGTAACTATGGCTACACCTTC.

This clone was seen just once. This rearrangement joins TRBV19 to TRBJ1-1; 11 nucleotides match TRBD1. Germline values: CDR1 LNHDA, CDR2 SQIVND (reference sequence). This CDR3 region has 15 residues. V was pared by 3 bases and J by 8 bases, with 8 bases of the junction left unmatched. CDR3 loop: CASSIVSDRGLEAFF. The CDR3 DNA is TGTGCCAGTAGTATCGTATCGGACAGGGGGCTGGAAGCTTTCTTT.

The rearrangement joins TRBV9 to TRBJ1-3; 8 bases are shared with TRBD1. This CDR3 spans 16 amino acids. V lost 3 bases and J lost 3; bases outside the gene matches: 8. Germline assignment: CDR1 SGDLS and CDR2 YYNGEE. CDR3 region: CASSARTGLVGNTIYF. CDR3 in DNA: TGTGCCAGCAGCGCCCGGACAGGGTTGGTTGGAAACACCATATATTTT. The variable domain in full, with the rest retrieved from reference TRBV9 and TRBJ1-3, is DSGVTQTPKHLITATGQRVTLRCSPRSGDLSVYWYQQSLDQGLQFLIQYYNGEERAKGNILERFSAQQFPDLHSELNLSSLELGDSALYFCASSARTGLVGNTIYFGEGSWLTVV.

This clone occurred once. The CDR3 coding sequence is TGTGCCAGTCACGGGGGGGCAACCTCCACAGATACGCAGTATTTT. Its translation is CASHGGATSTDTQYF. The chain recombines TRBV5-6 with TRBJ2-3, with TRBD2 matching 8 bases. The CDR3 length is 15 residues. The V gene end was trimmed by 8 bases and the J gene end by 2 bases; junction bases not matched to a gene: 10. CDR1 and CDR2 (germline): SGHDT, YYEEEE.

The chain carries TRBV28 and TRBJ2-7; D not resolved. V shed 3 bases and J shed 2 bases, with 17 bases lying between them. The CDR3 is made up of 16 amino acids. The V gene's germline CDR1 is MDHEN and CDR2 SYDVKM. The CDR3 coding sequence is TGTGCCAGCAGTTTGCCCGATGCAGGTCCTCCCTACGAGCAGTACTTC. Translated: CASSLPDAGPPYEQYF.

This rearrangement joins TRBV2 to TRBJ2-7, with 7 nucleotides matching TRBD1. The CDR3 loop spans 14 amino acids. With V trimmed by 0 bases and J by 3 bases, 2 bases remained unmatched. Germline V CDR1 and CDR2: SNHLY, FYNNEI. CDR3 coding DNA: TGTGCCAGCAGTGAAGCGCCAGGGGGCTACGAGCAGTACTTC. Translated, it gives CASSEAPGGYEQYF. The full variable domain, completed using reference TRBV2 and TRBJ2-7, is EPEVTQTPSHQVTQMGQEVILRCVPISNHLYFYWYRQILGQKVEFLVSFYNNEISEKSEIFDDQFSVERPDGSNFTLKIRSTKLEDSAMYFCASSEAPGGYEQYFGPGTRLTVT.

Points on this clone: This sample also contains other DNA sequences that code for the same CDR3. The J gene is TRBJ2-1, the V gene TRBV4-3, with 13 bases aligning to TRBD2. The length of the CDR3 is 15 residues. From germline, CDR1 is LGHNA and CDR2 YSLEER. J was trimmed by 4 bases and V by 3 bases; bases with no gene match: 0. CDR3 DNA sequence: TGCGCCAGCAGCCAGGGACTAGCGGGATACAATGAGCAGTTCTTC. Protein: CASSQGLAGYNEQFF.

The J gene is TRBJ1-5, the V gene TRBV18; 9 bases are a match to TRBD1. V shed 3 bases, J shed 7 bases, and the junction held 7 bases outside the gene matches. Per germline, CDR1 KGHSH and CDR2 LQKENI. This CDR3 region has 15 residues. The CDR3 sequence: CASSPNTGGEQPQHF. The CDR3 DNA sequence: TGTGCCAGCTCACCGAACACAGGGGGCGAGCAGCCCCAGCATTTT.

The chain carries TRBV27 and TRBJ2-1; TRBD1 agrees at 12 bases. The V gene end was trimmed by 6 bases and the J gene end by 7 bases; junction bases not matched to a gene: 4. The CDR3 loop spans 14 amino acids. Germline V CDR1 and CDR2: MNHEY, SMNVEV (reference sequence). This chain's CDR3 is CASRGQGAGNEQFF. The DNA for the CDR3 is TGTGCCAGCAGGGGACAGGGGGCCGGAAATGAGCAGTTCTTC.

In this sample, this clone turned up a few times. The chain couples TRBV5-4 to TRBJ1-5, with a weak D call TRBD1 (5 bases). V was clipped by 0 bases and J by 2 bases, with 6 bases between them. This CDR3 has 14 residues. Germline CDR1 SGHNT, CDR2 YYREEE (reference sequence). DNA for the CDR3: TGTGCCAGCAGCTTGGCGGGGGGCAATCAGCCCCAGCATTTT. Protein sequence: CASSLAGGNQPQHF.

Of note for this clone: One junction end does not reproduce the germline sequence, and a read error may be involved. The chain joins TRBV29-1 to TRBJ1-2, with 9 bases aligning to TRBD1. The germline V gene has CDR1 SQVTM and CDR2 ANQGSEA. This CDR3 is built from 13 residues. In nucleotides, the CDR3 is TGCAGCGTTGAAACCCGGGGACAGGGCTCCCTCCGCTTC. Translation gives CSVETRGQGSLRF.

The V and J genes are TRBV5-1 and TRBJ2-7; D is possibly TRBD2 (8 bases). Germline V lookup: CDR1 SGHRS, CDR2 YFSETQ. CDR3 size: 17 residues. Between the trimmed V and J ends, which lost 4 bases and 6 bases, there was a span of 26 bases. This CDR3 reads CASSTYATGREVFEQYF. The CDR3 nucleotides are TGCGCCAGCAGCACGTATGCGACAGGGCGGGAGGTCTTCGAGCAGTACTTC.

The V call is TRBV29-1, the J call TRBJ2-7; possible D gene TRBD1, 6 bases. V dropped 6 bases and J dropped 3 bases, with 9 bases sitting between them. CDR1 is SQVTM and CDR2 is ANQGSEA in the germline V gene. The CDR3 has 11 amino acids. CDR3 sequence: CSVEDSYEQYF. DNA of the CDR3: TGCAGCGTAGAGGACAGCTACGAGCAGTACTTC.

This clone was recorded only once. The V and J genes are TRBV19 and TRBJ2-2, with TRBD2 matching 9 bases. This CDR3 region has 16 residues. V lost 2 bases to trimming and J lost 8 bases; unmatched junction nucleotides: 9. Germline V gene data show CDR1 as LNHDA and CDR2 as SQIVND (reference sequence). The chain's CDR3 is CASSIRGGAPRGELFF. The CDR3 DNA follows: TGTGCCAGTAGTATACGCGGGGGGGCTCCTCGTGGGGAGCTGTTTTTT. The entire variable domain, with the rest obtained from reference TRBV19 and TRBJ2-2, is as follows: DGGITQSPKYLFRKEGQNVTLSCEQNLNHDAMYWYRQDPGQGLRLIYYSQIVNDFQKGDIAEGYSVSREKKESFPLTVTSAQKNPTAFYLCASSIRGGAPRGELFFGEGSRLTVL.

This clone was seen just once. The chain recombines TRBV5-1 with TRBJ1-1; TRBD1 aligns across 8 bases. The CDR3 consists of 14 residues. Looked up from germline, CDR1 is SGHRS and CDR2 is YFSETQ. V dropped 0 bases and J dropped 3; count of bases not matched to a gene: 1. In DNA, the CDR3 is TGCGCCAGCAGCTTGGAGGACAGGGACACTGAAGCTTTCTTT. Its protein is CASSLEDRDTEAFF.

The chain employs TRBV4-1 and TRBJ2-5; 8 positions match TRBD1. The CDR3 runs 15 residues. V was clipped by 0 bases and J by 6 bases; unmatched bases: 6. CDR1 and CDR2 (germline): MGHRA, YSYEKL. The CDR3 DNA sequence: TGCGCCAGCAGCCAAGACAGGGGGCGGGAAAAGACCCAGTACTTC. This sequence encodes CASSQDRGREKTQYF.

J is TRBJ2-2 and V is TRBV11-3; 8 nucleotides line up with TRBD1. V lost 3 bases, J lost 5 bases, and 5 bases stayed unmatched. The CDR3 consists of 15 residues. CDR1 is SGHNT, CDR2 YENEEA, per germline. The CDR3 is CASSFQGAVTGELFF. For the CDR3, the DNA is TGTGCCAGCAGCTTTCAGGGGGCTGTGACCGGGGAGCTGTTTTTT.

The chain recombines TRBV11-2 with TRBJ2-2; D unresolved. Germline loops: CDR1 SGHAT, CDR2 FQNNGV. This CDR3 is built from 13 residues. Trimming took 3 bases from V and 5 from J, leaving 7 bases between them. Here the CDR3 DNA reads TGTGCCAGCAGCTTCAGCGAAACCGGGGAGCTGTTTTTT. Translated, it gives CASSFSETGELFF.

This clone is a singleton in its sample. The rearrangement uses TRBV7-3 and TRBJ1-6; D perhaps matches TRBD1 (6 bases). Germline assignment: CDR1 SGHTA and CDR2 FQGTGA. The ends were cut back, 7 bases at V and 11 bases at J, with 21 bases in the middle. This CDR3 is built from 15 residues. CDR3 amino acids: CASIPGTQYPPPLHF. In DNA form, the CDR3 reads TGTGCCAGCATTCCGGGGACACAGTATCCCCCACCCCTCCACTTT.

V gene TRBV27 combines with J gene TRBJ1-5; possibly TRBD1 for D (6 bases). Trimming left V 4 bases short and J 1 base short, with 11 bases between. The germline CDR1 and CDR2 sequences are MNHEY and SMNVEV (reference sequence). CDR3 length equals 15 residues. The CDR3 reads CASSSYRDSNQPQHF. In nucleotides, the CDR3 is TGTGCCAGCAGTTCTTACAGGGACAGCAATCAGCCCCAGCATTTT.